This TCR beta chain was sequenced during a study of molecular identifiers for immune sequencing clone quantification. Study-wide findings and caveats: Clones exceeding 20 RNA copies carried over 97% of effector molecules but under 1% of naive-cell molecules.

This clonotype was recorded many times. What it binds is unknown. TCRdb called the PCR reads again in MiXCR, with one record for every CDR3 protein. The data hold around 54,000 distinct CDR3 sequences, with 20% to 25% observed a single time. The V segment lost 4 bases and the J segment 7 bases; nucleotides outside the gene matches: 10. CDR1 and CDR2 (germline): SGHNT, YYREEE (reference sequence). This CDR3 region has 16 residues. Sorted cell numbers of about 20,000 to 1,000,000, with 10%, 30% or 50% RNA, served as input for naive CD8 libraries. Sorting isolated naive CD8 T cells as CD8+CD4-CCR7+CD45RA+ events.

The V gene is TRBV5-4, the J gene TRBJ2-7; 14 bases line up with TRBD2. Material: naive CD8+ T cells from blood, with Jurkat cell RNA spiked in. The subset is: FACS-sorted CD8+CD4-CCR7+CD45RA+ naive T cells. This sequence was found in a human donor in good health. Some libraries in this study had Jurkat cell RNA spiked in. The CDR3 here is CASSPWTSGRFREQYF. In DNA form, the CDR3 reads TGTGCCAGCAGCCCGTGGACTAGCGGGAGGTTTCGGGAGCAGTACTTC.